The T cell receptor beta chain described here comes from a study of cytomegalovirus exposure and HLA in healthy donors. Trimming cost V 4 bases and J 0 bases, with 8 bases left between them. CDR1 and CDR2 (germline): GTSNPN, SVGIG (reference sequence). The CDR3 totals 13 residues. Study outcomes and limitations: In a later analysis, several top co-occurrence clusters appeared linked to parvovirus B19, influenza, CMV and Epstein-Barr virus. Association of fewer than 20,000 TCR beta sequences with HLA alleles was found at 0.05 false discovery rate in a later analysis.

The PCR ran on 60 Vbeta and 13 Jbeta primers. Clones were read by immunoSEQ multiplex PCR, and TCRdb kept only the in-frame ones, dropping some. This sample has about 180,000 clones; around 84% occur once, and the top ten carry around 1.2%. Points on this clone: Its antigen is unidentified.

The donors (healthy individuals) were bone marrow donors. The receptor was isolated from a girl aged 2-10 years in good health and CMV-seropositive. Sequencing input: PBMCs. The chain recombines TRBV30 with TRBJ2-3; D unresolved. CDR3 amino acids: CAWNALSTDTQYF. The DNA of the CDR3 is TGTGCCTGGAACGCTCTAAGCACAGATACGCAGTATTTT.